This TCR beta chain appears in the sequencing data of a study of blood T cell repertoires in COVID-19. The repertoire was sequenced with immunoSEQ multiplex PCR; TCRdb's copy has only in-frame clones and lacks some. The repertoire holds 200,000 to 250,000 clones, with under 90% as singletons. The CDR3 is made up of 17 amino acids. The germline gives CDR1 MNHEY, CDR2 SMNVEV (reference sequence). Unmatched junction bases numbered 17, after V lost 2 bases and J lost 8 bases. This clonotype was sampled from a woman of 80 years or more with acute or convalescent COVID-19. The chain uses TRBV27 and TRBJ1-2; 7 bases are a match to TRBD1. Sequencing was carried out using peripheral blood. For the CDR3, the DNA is TGTGCCAGCAGTTTAAGGAGGGGGCCATCCCTCTCTGAAGGCTACACCTTC. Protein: CASSLRRGPSLSEGYTF.